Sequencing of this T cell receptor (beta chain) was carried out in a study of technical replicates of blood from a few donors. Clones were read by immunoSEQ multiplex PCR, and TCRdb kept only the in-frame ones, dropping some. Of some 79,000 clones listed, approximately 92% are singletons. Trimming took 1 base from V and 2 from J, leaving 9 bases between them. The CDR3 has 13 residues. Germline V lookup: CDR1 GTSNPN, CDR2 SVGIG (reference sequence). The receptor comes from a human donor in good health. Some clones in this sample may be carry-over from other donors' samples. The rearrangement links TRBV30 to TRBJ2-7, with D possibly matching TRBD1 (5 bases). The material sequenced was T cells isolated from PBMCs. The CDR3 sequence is CAWSGQGPYEQYF. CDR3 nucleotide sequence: TGTGCCTGGAGTGGCCAGGGCCCCTACGAGCAGTACTTC.